This is a list of T cell receptor beta chains from one sample in a study of CD8 T cells in Susac syndrome. TCRdb reanalysed the immunoSEQ multiplex PCR reads using MiXCR and keeps one entry per CDR3 protein. Found here are 160,000 or so distinct CDR3 sequences, about 90% of them singletons; the top ten hold around 0.08%. Sequencing used CD4+ T cells from PBMCs. All receptors come from a human donor in good health. Both conserved end residues are part of each CDR3. Each record gives: D gene, clone size, J gene, V gene, CDR3 protein, CDR3 DNA. A D gene is named only where the DNA matches it firmly. Clone sizes are given selectively: once, few, many, or a class where the clone is expanded.

TRBD2,NA,TRBJ2-3,TRBV27,CASSLSRLAGGKTDTQYF,TGTGCCAGCAGTTTATCGCGGCTAGCGGGCGGAAAAACAGATACGCAGTATTTT
TRBD2,few,TRBJ2-5,TRBV7-8,CASTPGPGGTQYF,TGTGCCAGCACCCCGGGGCCGGGGGGGACCCAGTACTTC
NA,NA,TRBJ2-3,TRBV24-1,CATSDPTAGITDTQYF,TGTGCCACCAGTGATCCCACGGCAGGGATCACAGATACGCAGTATTTT
NA,NA,TRBJ2-7,TRBV30,CAWSRQRGYEQYF,TGTGCCTGGAGTAGACAGAGGGGGTACGAGCAGTACTTC
NA,NA,TRBJ1-4,TRBV6-2/TRBV6-3,CASRKHRQATTNEKLFF,TGTGCCAGCAGAAAGCACCGACAGGCAACAACTAATGAAAAACTGTTTTTT
NA,NA,TRBJ2-2,TRBV5-1,CATRPEVNTGELFF,TGCGCCACAAGGCCCGAGGTGAACACCGGGGAGCTGTTTTTT
NA,once,TRBJ1-4,TRBV5-1,CASSLGDFNEKLFF,TGCGCCAGCAGCTTGGGGGACTTCAATGAAAAACTGTTTTTT
TRBD1,NA,TRBJ2-2,TRBV7-2,CASSPRQGTGELFF,TGTGCCAGCAGCCCGAGACAGGGTACCGGGGAGCTGTTTTTT
NA,once,TRBJ1-2,TRBV19,CASTAENYGYTF,TGTGCCAGTACGGCAGAAAACTATGGCTACACCTTC
NA,NA,TRBJ1-5,TRBV3-1,CASSQDLGQPQHF,TGTGCCAGCAGCCAAGATTTAGGCCAGCCCCAGCATTTT
NA,NA,TRBJ2-5,TRBV28,CASSPPLRTQYF,TGTGCCAGCAGTCCCCCCCTCAGGACCCAGTACTTC
NA,NA,TRBJ1-5,TRBV29-1,CSVERWDGSNQPQHF,TGCAGCGTTGAGAGGTGGGACGGAAGCAATCAGCCCCAGCATTTT
NA,NA,TRBJ2-2,TRBV12-3/TRBV12-4,CASSLITGYTGELFF,TGTGCCAGCAGTTTGATCACAGGTTACACCGGGGAGCTGTTTTTT
NA,NA,TRBJ1-1,TRBV7-3,CASSTHRDTEAFF,TGTGCCAGCAGCACCCACAGGGACACTGAAGCTTTCTTT
NA,NA,TRBJ1-1,TRBV5-1,CASSLVGADEAFF,TGCGCCAGCAGCTTGGTGGGGGCGGATGAAGCTTTCTTT
NA,NA,TRBJ1-5,TRBV7-2,CASSTREGNQPQHF,TGTGCCAGCAGCACCAGGGAAGGAAATCAGCCCCAGCATTTT
NA,NA,TRBJ2-2,TRBV6-1,CASRRTSFVDTGELFF,TGTGCCAGCAGGAGGACCTCTTTCGTGGACACCGGGGAGCTGTTTTTT
TRBD2,NA,TRBJ2-1,TRBV6-5,CASSYPIGTSFNTEQFF,TGTGCCAGCAGCTATCCTATCGGGACTAGCTTCAACACTGAGCAGTTCTTC
NA,NA,TRBJ1-1,TRBV14,CASSQVIGENTEAFF,TGTGCCAGCAGCCAAGTAATCGGGGAGAACACTGAAGCTTTCTTT
TRBD2,NA,TRBJ2-5,TRBV12-3/TRBV12-4,CASRLGGGETQYF,TGTGCCAGCAGACTCGGCGGGGGAGAGACCCAGTACTTC
NA,NA,TRBJ2-3,TRBV5-1,CASSLSADTQYF,TGCGCCAGCAGCTTGTCGGCAGATACGCAGTATTTT
NA,NA,TRBJ2-1,TRBV6-2/TRBV6-3,CASTQLGAASDEQFF,TGTGCCAGCACCCAATTAGGGGCGGCGAGCGATGAGCAGTTCTTC